The entry that follows covers one T cell receptor beta chain sequence. Its antigen is not yet known. The input lacks base qualities; no much larger clone sits a single base away. Trimmed from V: 3 bases; trimmed from J: 6 bases; junction bases lacking a gene match: 7. CDR1 is given as MDHEN and CDR2 as SYDVKM, both from the germline V gene. The CDR3, cysteine through phenylalanine, is 17 amino acids long. Left in the record is the CDR3 DNA by itself, 51 bases read in frame from the first base. Genomic DNA was isolated from the sorted cells so that the TCRbeta CDR3 region could be sequenced. TCRbeta CDR3 regions were sequenced using the immunoSEQ Assay. TCRdb carries this immuneACCESS record with in-frame sequences only. Its versions omit some clonotypes, under half of them owing to an unresolved V gene in the studies checked, with the rest unexplained. The sample has about 27,000 clones on record, over 75% of them singletons. In total, the top ten clones hold around 28% of the sample.

Patients with autoimmune disease history or receiving systemic immunosuppression were excluded from the trial. Peripheral blood for TCR sequencing was drawn from every dose cohort at baseline, at cycle 4 day 1 and at cycle 7 day 1. The samples were taken from a phase I, first-in-human, multicenter, open-label dose-escalation trial of ivuxolimab. The trial enrolled adults with locally advanced or metastatic head and neck squamous cell, hepatocellular, melanoma or renal cell carcinoma. Before TCR sequencing, CD4+ T cells and CD8+ T cells from peripheral blood were sorted into separate populations. The data were obtained in a study of OX40 agonist ivuxolimab in advanced cancers. For context, the study as a whole: The costimulatory receptor OX40 (CD134) was targeted by ivuxolimab, a fully human IgG2 agonistic monoclonal antibody. Intravenous ivuxolimab was administered to patients every 2 weeks at six dose levels: 0.01, 0.1, 0.3, 1.5, 3 and 10 mg/kg. The paper reports the monotherapy dose-escalation portion (N = 52 patients) of the phase I ivuxolimab trial. Patients were allowed to have had prior anti-PD-1, anti-PD-L1 or anti-CTLA-4 therapy, and about 40% of the dose-escalation patients had been treated with checkpoint inhibitors. Peripheral TCRbeta sequencing was intended to test whether TCR sequence diversity was altered and clonal T-cell expansion was caused by ivuxolimab. Of the roughly 53 patients in dose escalation, 19 had hepatocellular carcinoma, about 15 had melanoma, 9 had renal cell carcinoma and 9 had head and neck cancer. The dose-escalation cohort was 82.7% male with a mean age of around 62 years, ranging from roughly 23 to 85. Partial responses occurred in three dose-escalation patients, of whom one had hepatocellular carcinoma and two had cutaneous melanoma.

The paper's findings and limits, for the study overall: At doses from 0.1 to 3.0 mg/kg, clonal expansion was seen in both CD4+ and CD8+ blood T cells between baseline and week 6. After ivuxolimab, CD8+ T cells had more expanded clones than CD4+ T cells on average. Which antigens the clonally expanded peripheral T cells were specific for was not determined. In the 0.1-3.0 mg/kg groups, partial responders had among the lowest normalized peripheral clonal expansion, particularly in CD8+ T cells. Low levels of normalized T-cell clonal expansion were also seen in some patients who did not respond.

The V gene is TRBV28 and the J gene is TRBJ2-1, with 14 bases matching TRBD2. This sample comprised CD4+ or CD8+ T cells sorted from blood, obtained in a trial of the OX40 agonist ivuxolimab. The clonotype originates from an adult with an advanced solid tumor such as melanoma, head and neck, liver or kidney cancer. The DNA is TGTGCCAGCAGTTTCTTCGGGACTAGCGGGAGTCTCAATGAGCAGTTCTTC. Its protein is CASSFFGTSGSLNEQFF.